This T cell receptor (beta chain) was documented in a study of cytomegalovirus exposure and HLA in healthy donors. Turning to this clone: Its antigen is not known.

The PCR employed 60 Vbeta primers together with 13 Jbeta primers. In the study's own analysis: An analysis that came later counted some 85 million unique TCR beta chains, around 10 million shared. Here immunoSEQ multiplex PCR was the method, and the copy in TCRdb shows in-frame clones only, minus some. V and J calls and clone size are copied from that table; D and trimming were computed from the DNA. Among some 180,000 clones listed, 70% to 80% were seen once. In germline, CDR1 is SQVTM, CDR2 ANQGSEA. This CDR3 contains 14 residues. The trim removed 4 bases at V and 6 bases at J, leaving 11 bases unmatched. Study results and limitations: A previous analysis found most TCR beta V segments productive roughly 87% or roughly 30% of the time. The later analysis indicated that the majority of CMV-associated TCR beta chains appeared HLA-restricted.

Sequenced: PBMCs. This TCR was sampled from a woman in her twenties or thirties in good health and CMV-seronegative. The chain links TRBV29-1 to TRBJ2-7; 8 bases align to TRBD2. CDR3 sequence reads: CSVARGGEVGEQYF. The CDR3 bases are TGCAGCGTTGCCCGGGGGGGGGAGGTGGGCGAGCAGTACTTC.